Listed here are 2 T cell receptor beta chains from one sample, sequenced in a study of blood T cell repertoires in COVID-19. Some clones are missing from TCRdb's copy, which holds only in-frame ones; the method was immunoSEQ multiplex PCR. The table lists approximately 240,000 clones, 70% to 90% of them singletons. The sample was peripheral blood. These receptors all come from a man in his forties or fifties who had recovered from COVID-19.

The table lists this clone with a few counts. In DNA, the CDR3 is TGTGCCAGCAGCTTGGATGACAGAACCAATTCACCCCTCCACTTT. Amino acids: CASSLDDRTNSPLHF. The rearrangement links TRBV7-8 to TRBJ1-6; possibly TRBD1 for D (5 bases). Between the trimmed V and J ends, which lost 3 bases and 7 bases, there was a span of 13 bases. CDR1 and CDR2 from the germline V gene are SGHVS and FQNEAQ. The CDR3 length is 15 residues. The variable domain in full, completed from reference TRBV7-8 and TRBJ1-6, reads GAGVSQSPRYKVAKRGQDVALRCDPISGHVSLFWYQQALGQGPEFLTYFQNEAQLDKSGLPSDRFFAERPEGSVSTLKIQRTQQEDSAVYLCASSLDDRTNSPLHFGNGTRLTVT.

The gene calls are TRBV5-1 and TRBJ1-1; weak D call: TRBD1 (5 bases). V lost 0 bases and J lost 5, with 14 bases in between. The CDR3 consists of 15 residues. Germline assignment: CDR1 SGHRS and CDR2 YFSETQ. Written as DNA, the CDR3 is TGCGCCAGCAGCTTGGATGGCAGGGCTACGACTGAAGCTTTCTTT. Protein: CASSLDGRATTEAFF.